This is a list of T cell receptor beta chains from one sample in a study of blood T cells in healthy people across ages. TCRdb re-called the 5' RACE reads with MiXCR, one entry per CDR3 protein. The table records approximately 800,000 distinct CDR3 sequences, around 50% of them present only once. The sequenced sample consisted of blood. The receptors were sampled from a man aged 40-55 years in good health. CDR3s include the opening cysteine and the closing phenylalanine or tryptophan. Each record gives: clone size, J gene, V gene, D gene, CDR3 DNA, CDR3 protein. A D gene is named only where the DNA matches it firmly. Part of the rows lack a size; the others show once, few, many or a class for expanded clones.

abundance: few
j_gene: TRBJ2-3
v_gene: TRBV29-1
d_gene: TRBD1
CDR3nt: TGCAGCGTTGAGAGACAGGGGAGTCCAGATACGCAGTATTTT
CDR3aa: CSVERQGSPDTQYF

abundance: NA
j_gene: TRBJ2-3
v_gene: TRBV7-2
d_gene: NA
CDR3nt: TGTGCCAGCAGCGGGCTGTCAGATACGCAGTATTTT
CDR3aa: CASSGLSDTQYF

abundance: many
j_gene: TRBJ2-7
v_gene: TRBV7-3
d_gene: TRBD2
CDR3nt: TGTGCCAGCAGCCCCACTAGCGTTGGCTACGAGCAGTACTTC
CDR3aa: CASSPTSVGYEQYF

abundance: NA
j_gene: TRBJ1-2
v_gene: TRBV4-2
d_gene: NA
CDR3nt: TGTGCCAGCAGCCAACAGGGAGGGTCCGGGGGATATGGCTACACCTTC
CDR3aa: CASSQQGGSGGYGYTF

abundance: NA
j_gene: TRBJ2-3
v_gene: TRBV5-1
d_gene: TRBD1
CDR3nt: TGCGCCAGCAGTGTGTTAGGGGGCGCCGGCACAGATACGCAGTATTTT
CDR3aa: CASSVLGGAGTDTQYF

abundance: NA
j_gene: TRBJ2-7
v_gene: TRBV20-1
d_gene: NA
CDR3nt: TGCAGTGCTAGAGATCGGTCGTTGGGGTCCTCCGAGCAGTACTTC
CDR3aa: CSARDRSLGSSEQYF

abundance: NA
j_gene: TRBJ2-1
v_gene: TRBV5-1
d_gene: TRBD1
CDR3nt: TGCGCCAGCAGCTCCACTTATACCGGACAGGGGCGGGATGAGCAGTTCTTC
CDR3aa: CASSSTYTGQGRDEQFF

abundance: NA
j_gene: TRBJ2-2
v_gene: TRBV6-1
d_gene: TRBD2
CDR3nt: TGTGCCGCCGCACTAGCGGGAGTCACCGGGGAGCTGTTTTTT
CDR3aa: CAAALAGVTGELFF

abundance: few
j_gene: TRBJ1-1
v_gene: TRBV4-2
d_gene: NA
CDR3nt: TGTGCCAGCAGCCAAGGGAGGGACACCAAGAACACTGAAGCTTTCTTT
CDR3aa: CASSQGRDTKNTEAFF

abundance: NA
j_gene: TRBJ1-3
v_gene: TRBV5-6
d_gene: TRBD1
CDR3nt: TGTGCCAGCAGCACGGACAGGGACCGGGGGACCATATATTTT
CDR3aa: CASSTDRDRGTIYF

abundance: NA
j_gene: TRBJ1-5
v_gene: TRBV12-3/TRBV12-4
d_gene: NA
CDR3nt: TGTGCCAGCAGCACGGCAGAAAATCAGCCCCAGCATTTT
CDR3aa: CASSTAENQPQHF

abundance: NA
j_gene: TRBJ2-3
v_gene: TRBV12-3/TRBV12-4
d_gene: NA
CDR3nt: TGTGCCAGCAGCGCGTTCGGGCAGGCAACGCAGTATTTT
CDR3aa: CASSAFGQATQYF

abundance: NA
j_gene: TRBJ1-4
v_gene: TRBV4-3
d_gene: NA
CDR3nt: TGCGCCAGCAGCCAAGCTCCAGGGGCAGCTAATGAAAAACTGTTTTTT
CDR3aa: CASSQAPGAANEKLFF

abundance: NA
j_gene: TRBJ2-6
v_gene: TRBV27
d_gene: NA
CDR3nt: TGTGCCAGCAGTTACGACATGGGTGGGGCCAACGTCCTGACTTTC
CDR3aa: CASSYDMGGANVLTF

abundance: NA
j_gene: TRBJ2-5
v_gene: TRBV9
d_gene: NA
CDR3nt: TGTGCCAGCAGCCCCGGGGGGCTAGAGACCCAGTACTTC
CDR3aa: CASSPGGLETQYF

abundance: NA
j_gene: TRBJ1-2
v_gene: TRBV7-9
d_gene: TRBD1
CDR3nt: TGTGCCAGCAGCTTGGGGGACAGGCGCAACTATGGCTACACCTTC
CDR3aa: CASSLGDRRNYGYTF

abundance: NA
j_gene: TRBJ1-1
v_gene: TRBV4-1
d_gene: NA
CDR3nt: TGCGCCAGCAGCCAAGAACCGTCGTACACTGAAGCTTTCTTT
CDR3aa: CASSQEPSYTEAFF

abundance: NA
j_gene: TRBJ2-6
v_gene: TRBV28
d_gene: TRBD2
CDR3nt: TGTGCCAGCAGCAATGGGGGGAGCGGGGCCAGCGTCCTGACTTTC
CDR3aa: CASSNGGSGASVLTF

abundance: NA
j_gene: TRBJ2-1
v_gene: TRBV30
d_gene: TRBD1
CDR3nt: TGTGCCTGGGTCCGGGACAGGTGGGGCAATGAGCAGTTCTTC
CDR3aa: CAWVRDRWGNEQFF

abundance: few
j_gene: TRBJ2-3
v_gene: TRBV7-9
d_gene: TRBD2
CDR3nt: TGTGCCAGCAGCCCACGGACTAGCGTTGTGGATACGCAGTATTTT
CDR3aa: CASSPRTSVVDTQYF

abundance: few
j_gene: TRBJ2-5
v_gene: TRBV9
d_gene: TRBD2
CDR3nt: TGTGCCAGCAGCTCCCGAAAAGAAGGAGCGGGGGGGCATGAGACCCAGTACTTC
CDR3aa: CASSSRKEGAGGHETQYF

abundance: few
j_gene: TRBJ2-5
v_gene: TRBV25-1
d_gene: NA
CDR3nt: TGTGCCAGCGGAGACCAGGGAAAGGAGACCCAGTACTTC
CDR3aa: CASGDQGKETQYF

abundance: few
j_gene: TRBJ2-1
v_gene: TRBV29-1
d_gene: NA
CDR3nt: TGCAGCTCAAGCAGGGGGGCTGAGCAGTTCTTC
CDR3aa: CSSSRGAEQFF

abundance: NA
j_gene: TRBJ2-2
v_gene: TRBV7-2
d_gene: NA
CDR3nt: TGTGCCAGCAGCTTATCCCGACTAGGGGGCAGCACCGGGGAGCTGTTTTTT
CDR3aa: CASSLSRLGGSTGELFF